Listed below are T cell receptor beta chains from one sample, sequenced in a study of T cell responses to AZD1222 COVID-19 vaccine. Here immunoSEQ multiplex PCR was the method, and the copy in TCRdb shows in-frame clones only, minus some. The sample consists of around 110,000 clones, around nine tenths of them appearing once. The specimen was peripheral blood, collected 28 days after the second AZD1222 dose. The receptors here all came from an adult who received the AZD1222 COVID-19 vaccine. The CDR3 runs from the conserved cysteine through the conserved F or W. The D gene is left open where the match is weak. Size is stated for part of the rows, as once, few or many counts, or as a class when the clone is expanded.

d_call	clone_size	v_call	j_call	cdr3_length	cdr3_aa	cdr3_nt
NA	NA	TRBV3-1/TRBV3-2	TRBJ2-4	14	CASSRKGEMNIQYF	TGTGCCAGCAGCCGTAAGGGGGAAATGAACATTCAGTACTTC
NA	NA	TRBV10-1	TRBJ1-2	13	CASSPDGNYGYTF	TGCGCCAGCAGTCCGGACGGAAACTATGGCTACACCTTC
TRBD1	NA	TRBV5-1	TRBJ2-1	15	CASRFTTGAYNEQFF	TGCGCCAGCAGGTTTACGACAGGGGCATACAATGAGCAGTTCTTC
NA	NA	TRBV7-2	TRBJ2-5	14	CASSVGWGQETQYF	TGTGCCAGCAGCGTCGGCTGGGGGCAAGAGACCCAGTACTTC
NA	NA	TRBV5-6	TRBJ2-2	16	CASSLLDSPNTGELFF	TGTGCCAGCAGCTTGTTGGATTCTCCGAACACCGGGGAGCTGTTTTTT
NA	NA	TRBV19	TRBJ1-2	16	CASTTFYQGLDYGYTF	TGTGCCAGTACCACCTTTTATCAGGGGCTAGACTATGGCTACACCTTC
NA	NA	TRBV5-1	TRBJ2-2	15	CASSLEAGGAGELFF	TGCGCCAGCAGCTTGGAGGCAGGAGGGGCCGGGGAGCTGTTTTTT
TRBD2	NA	TRBV4-3	TRBJ2-1	17	CASSQAIGSSGGNEQFF	TGCGCCAGCAGCCAAGCCATAGGTTCTAGCGGGGGAAATGAGCAGTTCTTC
NA	few	TRBV29-1	TRBJ1-1	12	CSVAIQDTEAFF	TGCAGCGTTGCGATACAGGACACTGAAGCTTTCTTT
NA	NA	TRBV4-3	TRBJ2-7	13	CASSPEGGYEQYF	TGCGCCAGCAGCCCAGAAGGGGGTTACGAGCAGTACTTC
TRBD2	NA	TRBV7-6	TRBJ2-7	16	CASSLVGGRASYEQYF	TGTGCCAGCAGCTTAGTTGGGGGGAGGGCCTCCTACGAGCAGTACTTC
TRBD1	NA	TRBV7-9	TRBJ1-6	13	CASSYSGGPPLHF	TGTGCCAGCAGCTATTCAGGGGGACCACCCCTCCACTTT
NA	few	TRBV7-2	TRBJ2-5	14	CASSLTVVGETQYF	TGTGCCAGCAGCTTAACGGTAGTTGGGGAGACCCAGTACTTC
NA	NA	TRBV5-4	TRBJ1-3	14	CASSLKQGTNTIYF	TGTGCCAGCAGCTTGAAACAGGGCACAAACACCATATATTTT
TRBD1	NA	TRBV19	TRBJ1-2	15	CASSRRDSSNYGYTF	TGTGCCAGTAGTCGACGGGACAGCTCCAACTATGGCTACACCTTC
NA	NA	TRBV5-6	TRBJ2-1	15	CASSLYRRARNEQFF	TGTGCCAGCAGCTTGTACAGGAGGGCGAGGAATGAGCAGTTCTTC
NA	NA	TRBV16	TRBJ1-1	14	CASSQFDSGNEAFF	TGTGCCAGCAGCCAATTTGACAGCGGGAATGAAGCTTTCTTT
NA	NA	TRBV2	TRBJ2-3	14	CASLRTQSTDTQYF	TGTGCCAGCCTACGGACTCAAAGCACAGATACGCAGTATTTT
NA	NA	TRBV18	TRBJ2-1	15	CASSLRSGGDNEQFF	TGTGCCAGCTCACTAAGGTCAGGAGGGGACAATGAGCAGTTCTTC
NA	NA	TRBV12-5	TRBJ1-4	17	CASGPPISVRVGEKLFF	TGTGCTAGTGGTCCCCCTATTAGTGTCAGGGTCGGTGAAAAACTGTTTTTT
NA	NA	TRBV5-6	TRBJ1-2	14	CASSFEGRDYGYTF	TGTGCCAGCAGCTTCGAGGGAAGGGACTATGGCTACACCTTC
NA	NA	TRBV18	TRBJ1-6	15	CASSPGLWDNSPLHF	TGTGCCAGCTCACCGGGACTCTGGGATAATTCACCCCTCCACTTT
NA	NA	TRBV27	TRBJ2-3	15	CASSLRLASTDTQYF	TGTGCCAGCAGTTTACGGCTAGCGAGCACAGATACGCAGTATTTT
NA	NA	TRBV2	TRBJ1-2	14	CASSEGGSNYGYTF	TGTGCCAGCAGTGAAGGCGGATCTAACTATGGCTACACCTTC
NA	NA	TRBV5-3	TRBJ2-7	10	CARSCYEQYF	TGTGCCAGAAGCTGCTACGAGCAGTACTTC
TRBD1	once	TRBV18	TRBJ2-7	14	CASSLGQGAYEQYF	TGTGCCAGCTCCCTGGGACAGGGGGCCTACGAGCAGTACTTC
NA	NA	TRBV6-6	TRBJ1-3	13	CASHSESGNTIYF	TGTGCCAGCCATTCGGAGTCTGGAAACACCATATATTTT
TRBD2	NA	TRBV5-1	TRBJ2-1	15	CASSLPTSGNDEQFF	TGCGCCAGCAGCTTACCGACTAGCGGGAATGATGAGCAGTTCTTC
NA	NA	TRBV28	TRBJ1-3	16	CASSDRRASSGNTIYF	TGTGCCAGCAGCGACCGACGGGCCTCCTCTGGAAACACCATATATTTT
TRBD1	NA	TRBV6-6	TRBJ2-7	15	CASRGLDRAIYEQYF	TGTGCCAGCAGGGGATTGGACAGGGCAATCTACGAGCAGTACTTC
TRBD1	NA	TRBV3-1/TRBV3-2	TRBJ2-7	12	CASSLTGGEQYF	TGTGCCAGCAGCTTAACAGGGGGCGAGCAGTACTTC
TRBD1	NA	TRBV6-1	TRBJ1-6	15	CASSERTGESSPLHF	TGTGCCAGCAGTGAGCGGACAGGGGAAAGTTCACCCCTCCACTTT